The entry below describes one T cell receptor beta chain. Its antigen is unidentified. These data belong to a study of cytomegalovirus exposure and HLA in healthy donors. The wider study: A prior study identified 110 million or so unique TCR beta sequences from about 180 million T cells.

Trimming left V 7 bases short and J 2 bases short, with 14 bases between. Germline CDR1 and CDR2: MDHEN and SYDVKM. The CDR3 contains 14 residues. General study points: Later work found that TCR association rates differed between HLA loci; DRB1 had the most and HLA-C the fewest.

PCR primers comprised 60 Vbeta and 13 Jbeta primers. Libraries were prepared by immunoSEQ multiplex PCR; TCRdb keeps only in-frame clonotypes and omits some of them. The table lists about 50,000 clones, around three quarters of them singletons, with approximately 7.6% in the top ten. The gene calls are TRBV28 and TRBJ2-5, with a tentative D call TRBD1 (6 bases). This receptor was identified in a young man in good health and CMV-seropositive. Specimen: PBMCs. In DNA form, the CDR3 reads TGTGCCAGCATCCAGGGACACCGACAAGAGACCCAGTACTTC. This sequence encodes CASIQGHRQETQYF.